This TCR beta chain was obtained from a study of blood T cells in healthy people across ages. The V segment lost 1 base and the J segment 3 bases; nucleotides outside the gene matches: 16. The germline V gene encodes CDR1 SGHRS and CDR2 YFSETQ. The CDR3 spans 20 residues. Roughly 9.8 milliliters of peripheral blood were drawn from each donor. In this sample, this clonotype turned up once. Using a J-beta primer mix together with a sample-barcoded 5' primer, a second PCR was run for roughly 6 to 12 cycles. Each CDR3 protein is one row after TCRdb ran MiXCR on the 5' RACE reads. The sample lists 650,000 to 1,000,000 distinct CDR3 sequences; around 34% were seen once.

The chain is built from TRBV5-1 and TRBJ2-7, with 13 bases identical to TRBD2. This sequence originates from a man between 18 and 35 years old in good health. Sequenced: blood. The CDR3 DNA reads TGCGCCAGCAGCTTGTGGGGGCCCCCGACTAGCGGGGGGTTTGGCTACGAGCAGTACTTC. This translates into CASSLWGPPTSGGFGYEQYF.